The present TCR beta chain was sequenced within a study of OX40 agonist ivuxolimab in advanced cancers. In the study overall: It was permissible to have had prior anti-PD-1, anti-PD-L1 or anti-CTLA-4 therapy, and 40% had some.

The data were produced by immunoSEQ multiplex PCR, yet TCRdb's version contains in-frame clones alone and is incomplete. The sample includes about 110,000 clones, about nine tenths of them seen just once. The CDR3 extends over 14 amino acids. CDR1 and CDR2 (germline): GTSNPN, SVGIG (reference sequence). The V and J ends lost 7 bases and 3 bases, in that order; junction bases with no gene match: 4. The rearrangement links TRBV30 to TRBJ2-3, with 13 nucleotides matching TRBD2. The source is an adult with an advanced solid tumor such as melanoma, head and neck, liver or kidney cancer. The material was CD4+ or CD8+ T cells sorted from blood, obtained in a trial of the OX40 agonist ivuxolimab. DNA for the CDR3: TGTGCCTATATGACTAGCGGGGGGACAGATACGCAGTATTTT. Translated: CAYMTSGGTDTQYF.